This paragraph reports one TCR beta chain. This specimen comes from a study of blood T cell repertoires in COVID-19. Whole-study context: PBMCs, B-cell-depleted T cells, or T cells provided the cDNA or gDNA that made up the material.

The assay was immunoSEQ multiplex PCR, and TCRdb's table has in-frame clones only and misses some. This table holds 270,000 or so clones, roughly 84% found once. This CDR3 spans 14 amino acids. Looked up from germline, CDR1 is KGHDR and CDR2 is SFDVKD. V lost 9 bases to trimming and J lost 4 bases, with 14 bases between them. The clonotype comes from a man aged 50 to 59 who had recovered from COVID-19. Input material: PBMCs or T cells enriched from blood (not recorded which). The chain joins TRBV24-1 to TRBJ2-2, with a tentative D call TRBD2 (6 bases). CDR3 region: CATRGGRGTGELFF. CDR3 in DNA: TGTGCCACCCGGGGAGGCCGGGGCACCGGGGAGCTGTTTTTT.